What follows describes a single TCR beta chain. Libraries were prepared by immunoSEQ multiplex PCR; TCRdb keeps only in-frame clonotypes and omits some of them. The sample has about 180,000 clones, approximately 90% seen once. The length of the CDR3 is 13 residues. The germline V gene has CDR1 SNHLY and CDR2 FYNNEI. Deletions cut 4 bases from V and 4 bases from J, with 8 bases between. The entry originates in a study of control samples from healthy donors and cancer patients. The TCR was taken from a man in his thirties or forties in good health. The chain couples TRBV2 to TRBJ1-5; possible D gene TRBD1, 5 bases. The specimen was blood. CDR3 nucleotides: TGTGCCAGCAGTGTGGGGGGAAATCAGCCCCAGCATTTT. Protein product: CASSVGGNQPQHF. Complete variable domain (other parts from reference TRBV2 and TRBJ1-5): EPEVTQTPSHQVTQMGQEVILRCVPISNHLYFYWYRQILGQKVEFLVSFYNNEISEKSEIFDDQFSVERPDGSNFTLKIRSTKLEDSAMYFCASSVGGNQPQHFGDGTRLSIL.